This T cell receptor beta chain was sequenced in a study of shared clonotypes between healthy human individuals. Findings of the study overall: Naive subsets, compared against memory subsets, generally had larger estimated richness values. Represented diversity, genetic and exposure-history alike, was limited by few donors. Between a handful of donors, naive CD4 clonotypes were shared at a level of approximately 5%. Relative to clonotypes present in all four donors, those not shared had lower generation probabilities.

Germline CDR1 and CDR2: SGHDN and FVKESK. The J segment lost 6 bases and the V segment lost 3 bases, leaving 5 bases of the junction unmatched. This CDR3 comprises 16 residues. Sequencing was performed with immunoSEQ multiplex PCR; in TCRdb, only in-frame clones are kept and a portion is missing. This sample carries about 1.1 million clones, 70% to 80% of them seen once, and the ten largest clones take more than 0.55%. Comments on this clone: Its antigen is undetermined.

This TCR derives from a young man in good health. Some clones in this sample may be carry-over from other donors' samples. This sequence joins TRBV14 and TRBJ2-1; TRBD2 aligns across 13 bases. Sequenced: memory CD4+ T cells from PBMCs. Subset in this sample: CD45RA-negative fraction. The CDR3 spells CASSQTGTSGINEQFF. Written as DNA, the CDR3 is TGTGCCAGCAGCCAGACCGGGACTAGCGGGATCAATGAGCAGTTCTTC. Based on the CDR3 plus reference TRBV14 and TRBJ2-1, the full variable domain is EAGVTQFPSHSVIEKGQTVTLRCDPISGHDNLYWYRRVMGKEIKFLLHFVKESKQDESGMPNNRFLAERTGGTYSTLKVQPAELEDSGVYFCASSQTGTSGINEQFFGPGTRLTVL.